This T cell receptor beta chain was observed in a study of blood T cells in healthy people across ages. Overall study context: Researchers report that template switching captured about one barcoded beta molecule per two T cells.

With a J-beta primer mix and a sample-barcoded 5' primer, a second PCR ran 7 to 11 cycles. TCRdb called the 5' RACE reads again in MiXCR, with one record for every CDR3 protein. In the table there are hundreds of thousands of distinct CDR3 sequences, roughly 53% of which are singletons. Regarding the study as a whole: The study found TCR beta diversity correlated strongly with naive T cell percentage.

The V gene lost 7 bases and the J gene lost 6 bases, with 13 bases spanning the gap. The CDR3 has 13 residues. On this clonotype itself: Its target is unknown.

Input material: blood. The gene calls are TRBV12-3 or TRBV12-4 and TRBJ1-5; D is possibly TRBD1 (6 bases). The TCR originated in a man in his sixties in good health. This CDR3 reads CASNRQVAQPQHF. Written as DNA, the CDR3 is TGTGCCAGCAACCGACAGGTCGCTCAGCCCCAGCATTTT.